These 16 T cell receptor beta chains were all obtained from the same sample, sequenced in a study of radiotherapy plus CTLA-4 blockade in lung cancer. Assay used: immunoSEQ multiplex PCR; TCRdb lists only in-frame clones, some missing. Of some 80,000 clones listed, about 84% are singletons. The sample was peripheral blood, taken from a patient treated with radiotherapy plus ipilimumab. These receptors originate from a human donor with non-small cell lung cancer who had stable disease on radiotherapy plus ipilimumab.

CDR3 DNA: TGTGCCAGCGGCAGGGATCTCGGCTACACCTTC. Translation: CASGRDLGYTF. The chain links TRBV6-6 to TRBJ1-2, with D maybe TRBD1 (5 bases). The CDR3 consists of 11 residues. Germline loops: CDR1 MNHNY, CDR2 SVGAGI (reference sequence). Trimming removed 8 bases from V and 8 bases from J, with 12 bases in between.

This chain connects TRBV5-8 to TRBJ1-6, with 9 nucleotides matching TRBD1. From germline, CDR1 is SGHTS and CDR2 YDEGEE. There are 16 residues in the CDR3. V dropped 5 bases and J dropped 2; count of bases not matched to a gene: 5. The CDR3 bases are TGTGCCAGCAGTATGGACAGGGGACCCTATAATTCACCCCTCCACTTT. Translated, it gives CASSMDRGPYNSPLHF.

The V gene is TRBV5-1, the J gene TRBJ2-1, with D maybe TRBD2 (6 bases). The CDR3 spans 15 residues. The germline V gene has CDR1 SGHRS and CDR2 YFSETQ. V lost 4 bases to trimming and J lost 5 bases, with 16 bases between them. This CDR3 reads CASSGVAGMDNEQFF. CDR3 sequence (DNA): TGCGCCAGCAGCGGGGTGGCGGGGATGGACAATGAGCAGTTCTTC.

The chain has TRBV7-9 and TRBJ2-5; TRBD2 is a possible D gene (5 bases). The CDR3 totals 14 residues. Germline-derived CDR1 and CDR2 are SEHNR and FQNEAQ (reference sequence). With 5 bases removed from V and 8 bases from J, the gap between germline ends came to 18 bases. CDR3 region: CASSPFGGSDTQYF. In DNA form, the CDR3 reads TGTGCCAGCAGCCCGTTCGGCGGGTCGGATACCCAGTACTTC.

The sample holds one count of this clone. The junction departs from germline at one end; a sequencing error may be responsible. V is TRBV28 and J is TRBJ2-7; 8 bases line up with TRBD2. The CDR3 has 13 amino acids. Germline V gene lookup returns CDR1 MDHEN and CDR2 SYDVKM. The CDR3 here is CASQEWGGRRNHF. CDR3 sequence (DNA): TGTGCCAGCCAAGAGTGGGGCGGGAGGCGAAATCACTTC.

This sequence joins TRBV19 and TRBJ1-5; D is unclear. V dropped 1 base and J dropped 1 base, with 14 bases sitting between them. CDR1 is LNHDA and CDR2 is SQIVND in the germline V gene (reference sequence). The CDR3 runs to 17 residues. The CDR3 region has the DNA TGTGCCAGTAGTATAGGCGCAGCGGAAGGGAGCAATCAGCCCCAGCATTTT. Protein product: CASSIGAAEGSNQPQHF.

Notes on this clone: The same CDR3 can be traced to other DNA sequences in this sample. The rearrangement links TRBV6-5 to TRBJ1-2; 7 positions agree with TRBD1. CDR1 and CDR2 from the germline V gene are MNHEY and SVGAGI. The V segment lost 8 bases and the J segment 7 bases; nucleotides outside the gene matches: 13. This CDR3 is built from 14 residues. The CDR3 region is CASSRGQRTGGYTF. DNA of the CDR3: TGTGCCAGCTCTCGGGGACAGCGAACTGGTGGCTACACCTTC.

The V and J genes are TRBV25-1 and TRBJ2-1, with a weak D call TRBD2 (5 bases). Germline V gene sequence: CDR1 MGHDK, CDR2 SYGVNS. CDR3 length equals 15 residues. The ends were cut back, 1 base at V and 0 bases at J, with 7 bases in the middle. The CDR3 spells CASSEFGSSYNEQFF. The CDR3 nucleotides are TGTGCCAGCAGTGAATTTGGGAGCTCCTACAATGAGCAGTTCTTC.

CDR3 sequence reads: CASSLVGGRERVGNEQFF. Written as DNA, the CDR3 is TGTGCCAGCAGCTTAGTCGGTGGCCGGGAGAGGGTTGGCAATGAGCAGTTCTTC. The V gene is TRBV7-6, the J gene TRBJ2-1, with D tentatively TRBD2 (6 bases). Per germline, CDR1 SGHVS and CDR2 FNYEAQ. The V and J ends lost 1 base and 6 bases respectively, with 22 bases between them. CDR3 size: 18 residues.

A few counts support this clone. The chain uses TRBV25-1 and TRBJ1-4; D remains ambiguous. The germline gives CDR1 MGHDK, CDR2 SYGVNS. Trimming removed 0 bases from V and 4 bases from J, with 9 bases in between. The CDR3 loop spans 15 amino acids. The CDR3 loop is CASSEYTGVNEKLFF. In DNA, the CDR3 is TGTGCCAGCAGTGAATATACCGGGGTTAATGAAAAACTGTTTTTT.

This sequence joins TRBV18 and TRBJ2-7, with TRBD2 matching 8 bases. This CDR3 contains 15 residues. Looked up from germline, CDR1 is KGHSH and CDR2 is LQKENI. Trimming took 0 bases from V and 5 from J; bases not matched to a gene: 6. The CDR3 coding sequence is TGTGCCAGCTCACCACCGGGACTAGGGGGGAACGAGCAGTACTTC. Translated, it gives CASSPPGLGGNEQYF.

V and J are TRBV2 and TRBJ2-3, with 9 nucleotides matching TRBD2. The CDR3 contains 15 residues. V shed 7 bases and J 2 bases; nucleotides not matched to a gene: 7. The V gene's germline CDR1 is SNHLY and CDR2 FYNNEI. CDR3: CASTRLAVITDTQYF. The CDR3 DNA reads TGTGCCAGCACGCGACTAGCGGTAATCACAGATACGCAGTATTTT.

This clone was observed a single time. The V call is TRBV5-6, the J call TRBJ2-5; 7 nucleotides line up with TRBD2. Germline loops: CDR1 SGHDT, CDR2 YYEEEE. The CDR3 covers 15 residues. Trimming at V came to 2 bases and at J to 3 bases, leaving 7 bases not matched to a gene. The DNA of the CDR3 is TGTGCCAGCAGCTTTGGGCTAGCGGCCAAAGAGACCCAGTACTTC. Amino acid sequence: CASSFGLAAKETQYF.

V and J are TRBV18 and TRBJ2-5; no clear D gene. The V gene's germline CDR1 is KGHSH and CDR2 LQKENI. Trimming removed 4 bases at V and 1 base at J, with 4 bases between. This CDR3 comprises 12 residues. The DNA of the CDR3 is TGTGCCAGCTCACTTAGCCAAGAGACCCAGTACTTC. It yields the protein CASSLSQETQYF.

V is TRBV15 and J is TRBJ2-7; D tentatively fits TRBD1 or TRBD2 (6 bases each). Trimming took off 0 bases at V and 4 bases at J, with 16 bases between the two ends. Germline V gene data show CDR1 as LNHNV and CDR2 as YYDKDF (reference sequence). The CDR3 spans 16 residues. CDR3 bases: TGTGCCACCAGCAGAGATCGGGGGCCACGGAATTACGAGCAGTACTTC. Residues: CATSRDRGPRNYEQYF.

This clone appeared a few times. The CDR3 loop is CASSYAGDTQYF. The CDR3 DNA follows: TGTGCCAGCAGCTACGCAGGGGATACGCAGTATTTT. V gene TRBV7-9 combines with J gene TRBJ2-3; weak D call: TRBD1 (5 bases). The length of the CDR3 is 12 residues. CDR1 and CDR2 from the germline V gene are SEHNR and FQNEAQ (reference sequence). With 4 bases removed from V and 6 bases from J, the gap between germline ends came to 8 bases.